Shown below are 5 T cell receptor beta chains from a single sample sequenced in a study of blood T cell repertoires in COVID-19 (dated by TCRdb to 2018 to 2021). Libraries were made using the immunoSEQ multiplex PCR assay. Held by TCRdb, this immuneACCESS table contains in-frame sequences only and omits some clones. Under half of the omission traces to an unresolved V gene where checked; the cause of the rest is unknown. This sample is represented by 14,000 or so clones; around 80% of them were singletons. The leading ten clones occupy 16% of the sample. Sequencing was carried out using peripheral blood. Source of these receptors: a human donor in a cohort sampled during active COVID-19.

CDR3 protein: CASSLDRGFETQYF. As DNA, the CDR3 is TGTGCCAGCAGCCTGGACAGGGGGTTTGAGACCCAGTACTTC. The rearrangement uses TRBV7-2 and TRBJ2-5; TRBD1 matches 10 bases. Germline V lookup: CDR1 SGHTA, CDR2 FQGNSA. V trimming: 5 bases; J trimming: 5 bases; junction bases outside the gene matches: 5. The CDR3 sequence is 14 residues long.

This chain uses TRBV6-5 with TRBJ2-5; D is possibly TRBD2 (6 bases). V lost 0 bases, J lost 8 bases, and 10 bases lay in between. Per germline, CDR1 MNHEY and CDR2 SVGAGI. The length of the CDR3 is 13 residues. The CDR3 DNA sequence: TGTGCCAGCAGTTACTCGCGGGATGGAACCCAGTACTTC. Its protein product is CASSYSRDGTQYF.

The chain joins TRBV6-2 or TRBV6-3 to TRBJ2-7; D is undetermined. Germline V CDR1 and CDR2: MNHEY, SVGEGT. Trimming left V 6 bases short and J 3 bases short, with 9 bases between. The CDR3 length is 12 residues. The CDR3 coding sequence is TGTGCCAGCAGCATGGCAATCTACGAGCAGTACTTC. Translated, it gives CASSMAIYEQYF.

CDR3 protein: CASSFQFGEQFF. The CDR3 nucleotides are TGTGCCAGCAGTTTCCAGTTTGGTGAGCAGTTCTTC. The chain employs TRBV28 and TRBJ2-1; D unclear. Germline values: CDR1 MDHEN, CDR2 SYDVKM. The CDR3 has 12 amino acids. V gave up 3 bases and J gave up 9 bases, with 9 bases separating them.

V and J are TRBV2 and TRBJ2-5; 9 bases are a match to TRBD2. V shed 4 bases, J shed 4 bases, and the junction held 7 bases outside the gene matches. The V gene's germline CDR1 is SNHLY and CDR2 FYNNEI. This CDR3 contains 15 residues. For the CDR3, the DNA is TGTGCCAGCAGTGGAGATAGCGGGAGATCAGAGACCCAGTACTTC. Translated: CASSGDSGRSETQYF.